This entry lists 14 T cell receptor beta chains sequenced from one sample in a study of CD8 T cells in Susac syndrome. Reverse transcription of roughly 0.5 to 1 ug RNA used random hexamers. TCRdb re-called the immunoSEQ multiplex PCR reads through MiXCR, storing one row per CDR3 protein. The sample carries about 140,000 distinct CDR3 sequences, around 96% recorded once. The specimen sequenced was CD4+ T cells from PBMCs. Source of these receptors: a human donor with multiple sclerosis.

The CDR3 DNA follows: TGTGCCAGTAGTACCCGGACAGAAAACACAGATACGCAGTATTTT. This encodes CASSTRTENTDTQYF. The V gene is TRBV19, the J gene TRBJ2-3; possibly TRBD1 for D (6 bases). The V end was cut by 4 bases, the J end by 2 bases, with 13 bases between. This CDR3 contains 15 residues. Germline loops: CDR1 LNHDA, CDR2 SQIVND (reference sequence).

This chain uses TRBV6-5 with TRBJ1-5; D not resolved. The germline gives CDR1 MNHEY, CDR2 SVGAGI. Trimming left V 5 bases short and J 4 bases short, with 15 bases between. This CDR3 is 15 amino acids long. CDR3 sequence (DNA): TGTGCCAGCAGTACCACATCTTCGCCAAATCAGCCCCAGCATTTT. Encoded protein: CASSTTSSPNQPQHF.

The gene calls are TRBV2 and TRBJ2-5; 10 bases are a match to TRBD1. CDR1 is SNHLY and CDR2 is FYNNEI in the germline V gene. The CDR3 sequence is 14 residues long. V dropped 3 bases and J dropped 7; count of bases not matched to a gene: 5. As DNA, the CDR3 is TGTGCCAGCAGTGATATGGGACAGGGGAGGACCCAGTACTTC. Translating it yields CASSDMGQGRTQYF.

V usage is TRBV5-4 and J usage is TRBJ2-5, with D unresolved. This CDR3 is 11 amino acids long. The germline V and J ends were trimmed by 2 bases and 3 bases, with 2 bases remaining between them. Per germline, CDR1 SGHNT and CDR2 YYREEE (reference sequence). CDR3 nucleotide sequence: TGTGCCAGCAGCTTCGAAGAGACCCAGTACTTC. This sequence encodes CASSFEETQYF.

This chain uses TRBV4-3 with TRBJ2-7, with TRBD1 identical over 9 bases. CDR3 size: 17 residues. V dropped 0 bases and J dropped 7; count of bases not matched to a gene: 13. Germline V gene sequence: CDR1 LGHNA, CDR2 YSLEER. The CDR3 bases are TGCGCCAGCAGCCAAGACCCCGGGACAGGGATCAACGGAGAGCAGTACTTC. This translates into CASSQDPGTGINGEQYF.

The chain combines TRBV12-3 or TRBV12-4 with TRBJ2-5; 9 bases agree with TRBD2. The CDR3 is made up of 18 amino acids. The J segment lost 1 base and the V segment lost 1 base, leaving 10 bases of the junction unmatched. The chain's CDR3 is CASSLVNGGTSPQETQYF. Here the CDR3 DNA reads TGTGCCAGCAGTTTAGTAAACGGGGGGACTAGCCCCCAAGAGACCCAGTACTTC.

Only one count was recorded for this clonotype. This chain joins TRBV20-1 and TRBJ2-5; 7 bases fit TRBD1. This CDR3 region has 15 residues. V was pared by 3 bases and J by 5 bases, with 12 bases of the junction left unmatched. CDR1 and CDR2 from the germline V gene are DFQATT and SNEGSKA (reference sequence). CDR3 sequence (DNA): TGCAGTGCTAGGGGATCGACAGGGCGAGGGGAGACCCAGTACTTC. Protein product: CSARGSTGRGETQYF.

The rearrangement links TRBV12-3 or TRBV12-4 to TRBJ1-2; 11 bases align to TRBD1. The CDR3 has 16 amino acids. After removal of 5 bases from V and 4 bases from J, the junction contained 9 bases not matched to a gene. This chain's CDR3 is CASSRTGGANLYGYTF. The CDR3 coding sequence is TGTGCCAGCAGTCGGACAGGGGGCGCGAATCTCTATGGCTACACCTTC.

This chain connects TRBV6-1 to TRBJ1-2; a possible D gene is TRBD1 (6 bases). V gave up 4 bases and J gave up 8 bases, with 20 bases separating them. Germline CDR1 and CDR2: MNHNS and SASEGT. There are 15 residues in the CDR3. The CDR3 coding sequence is TGTGCCAGCAGTGGATCGACGGGACAAGGTAGAGGCTACACCTTC. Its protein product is CASSGSTGQGRGYTF.

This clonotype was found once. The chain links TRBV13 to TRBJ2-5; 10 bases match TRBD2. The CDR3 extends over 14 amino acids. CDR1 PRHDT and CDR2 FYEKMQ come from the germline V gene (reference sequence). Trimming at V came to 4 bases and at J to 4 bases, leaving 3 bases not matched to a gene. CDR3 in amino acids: CASSSGTSVETQYF. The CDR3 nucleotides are TGTGCCAGCAGCTCCGGGACTAGCGTAGAGACCCAGTACTTC.

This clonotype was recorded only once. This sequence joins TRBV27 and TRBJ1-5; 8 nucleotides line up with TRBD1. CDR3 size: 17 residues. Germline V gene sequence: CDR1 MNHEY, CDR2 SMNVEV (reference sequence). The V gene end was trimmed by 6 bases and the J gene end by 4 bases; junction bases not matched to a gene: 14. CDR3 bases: TGTGCCAGCAGCCAGACCCACCGGACAGGGAATAATCAGCCCCAGCATTTT. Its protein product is CASSQTHRTGNNQPQHF.

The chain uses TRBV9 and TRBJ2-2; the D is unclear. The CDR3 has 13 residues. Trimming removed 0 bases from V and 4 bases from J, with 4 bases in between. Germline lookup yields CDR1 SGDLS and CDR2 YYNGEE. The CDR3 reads CASSVGFTGELFF. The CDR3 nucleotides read TGTGCCAGCAGCGTAGGATTCACCGGGGAGCTGTTTTTT.

The chain's CDR3 is CASSRDPNNSPLHF. In DNA, the CDR3 is TGTGCCAGCAGTCGGGACCCAAATAATTCACCCCTCCACTTT. V and J are TRBV12-3 or TRBV12-4 and TRBJ1-6; maybe TRBD1 (5 bases). Deletions cut 5 bases from V and 5 bases from J, with 10 bases between. The CDR3 is 14 amino acids.

The CDR3 bases are TGCGCCAGCGCTTGGACTAGCGGGATTAATGAGCAGTTCTTC. Residues: CASAWTSGINEQFF. The V call is TRBV5-1, the J call TRBJ2-1, with 12 bases aligning to TRBD2. J gave up 7 bases and V 7 bases, and 6 bases lay outside the gene matches. Germline V lookup: CDR1 SGHRS, CDR2 YFSETQ. The CDR3 has 14 residues. The variable domain in full, with the rest retrieved from reference TRBV5-1 and TRBJ2-1, is KAGVTQTPRYLIKTRGQQVTLSCSPISGHRSVSWYQQTPGQGLQFLFEYFSETQRNKGNFPGRFSGRQFSNSRSEMNVSTLELGDSALYLCASAWTSGINEQFFGPGTRLTVL.